These T cell receptor beta chains were read from a single sample in a study of regulatory T cells. Assay used: immunoSEQ multiplex PCR; TCRdb lists only in-frame clones, some missing. This table holds approximately 40,000 clones, around nine tenths found once. The sample consisted of conventional CD4+ T cells sorted from blood. Source of these receptors: a person aged 18-35 years with CD3G deficiency. Each CDR3 is given with its conserved first and last residue. Each record gives: D gene, V gene, clone size, J gene, CDR3 DNA, CDR3 protein. A D gene is named only where the DNA matches it firmly. The size field is filled for only some rows; it gives once, few, many or a size class.

>NA|TRBV19|once|TRBJ1-1
TGTGCCAGTAGTATCTTGGTCGGGACAGAAGCTTTCTTT
CASSILVGTEAFF
>TRBD2|TRBV6-1|once|TRBJ2-7
TGTGCCAGCAGAATAGCGGGTGGGGTGAGCCACGAGCAGTACTTC
CASRIAGGVSHEQYF
>NA|TRBV28|NA|TRBJ2-7
TGTGCCAGCGCACCTGACAGGCCTTACGAGCAGTACTTC
CASAPDRPYEQYF
>TRBD2|TRBV6-1|NA|TRBJ2-1
TGTGCCACCAGAGCGGGATCGATGAATGAGCAGTTCTTC
CATRAGSMNEQFF
>NA|TRBV28|NA|TRBJ2-3
TGTGCCAGCAGTCCGGGACTCTCCCCTGCAGATACGCAGTATTTT
CASSPGLSPADTQYF
>TRBD2|TRBV28|few|TRBJ2-3
TGTGCCAGCAGTTTTGAGTTAGCGGGAGGAGTGATGGATACGCAGTATTTT
CASSFELAGGVMDTQYF
>TRBD1|TRBV6-1|NA|TRBJ1-2
TGTGCCAGCAGCGACAGGGGCCGGACCTATGGCTACACCTTC
CASSDRGRTYGYTF
>TRBD1|TRBV6-1|NA|TRBJ2-7
TGTGCCAGCAGTGACTCGGACAGGGCCAACGAGCAGTACTTC
CASSDSDRANEQYF
>NA|TRBV6-1|NA|TRBJ2-7
TGTGCCGCCAGGGTGGGGCATGGCTACGAGCAGTACTTC
CAARVGHGYEQYF
>NA|TRBV6-1|NA|TRBJ2-5
TGTGCCAGCAGTTCAGTCAGGGCAGAGACCCAGTACTTC
CASSSVRAETQYF
>NA|TRBV6-1|NA|TRBJ1-2
TGTGCCAGCAGCCACACCTGGGGCTACACCTTC
CASSHTWGYTF
>NA|TRBV18|NA|TRBJ2-7
TGTGCCAGCTCCCTTCTGCAGGGGTACGAGCAGTACTTC
CASSLLQGYEQYF
>NA|TRBV5-6|NA|TRBJ2-5
TGTGCCAGCAGCGACACTGCGGGAGAGACCCAGTACTTC
CASSDTAGETQYF
>NA|TRBV5-1|few|TRBJ2-1
TGCGCCAGCAGCTTGGGAATAGGCCACAATGAGCAGTTCTTC
CASSLGIGHNEQFF
>NA|TRBV6-6|NA|TRBJ2-7
TGTGCCAGCAGTTCGGGACCTTTCCCCCACGAGCAGTACTTC
CASSSGPFPHEQYF
>NA|TRBV6-1|NA|TRBJ2-7
TGTGCCAGCAGTGAAAGGTCCTACGAGCAGTACTTC
CASSERSYEQYF
>NA|TRBV6-1|NA|TRBJ1-4
TGTGCCAGCAGTGAAGCAGAAAAACTGTTTTTT
CASSEAEKLFF
>NA|TRBV6-1|NA|TRBJ1-1
TGTGCCAGCAGCGAGTACTACACTGAAGCTTTCTTT
CASSEYYTEAFF
>TRBD2|TRBV5-1|NA|TRBJ2-7
TGCGCCAGCAGCTTGGCGAGCGGGAGAGGTGAGCAGTACTTC
CASSLASGRGEQYF
>TRBD1|TRBV10-3|few|TRBJ2-7
TGTGCCATCAGGGCCGGGACAGGGGTCGAGCAGTACTTC
CAIRAGTGVEQYF
>NA|TRBV4-1|NA|TRBJ2-7
TGCGCCAGCAGCCAATTCAGGGGATCCGAGCAGTACTTC
CASSQFRGSEQYF
>NA|TRBV28|NA|TRBJ2-2
TGTGCCAGCCTAACAACTAGTAGGCCCGGGGAGCTGTTTTTT
CASLTTSRPGELFF
>TRBD1|TRBV5-1|NA|TRBJ2-1
TGCGCCAGCAGTTCCTCAGGGGGCGATGAGCAGTTCTTC
CASSSSGGDEQFF
>NA|TRBV6-6|NA|TRBJ2-7
TGTGCCAGCAGTTACCAAACGACGGATGAGCAGTACTTC
CASSYQTTDEQYF
>NA|TRBV28|NA|TRBJ2-7
TGTGCCAGCAGTTTACCCGGGCAGGTTGGGCAGTACTTC
CASSLPGQVGQYF
>NA|TRBV6-1|NA|TRBJ2-7
TGTGCCAGCAGTGAAGTGTGGAGCTCCTACGAGCAGTACTTC
CASSEVWSSYEQYF
>NA|TRBV6-1|NA|TRBJ2-7
TGTGCCAGCAGTGAATATCGCGGATCCTACGAGCAGTACTTC
CASSEYRGSYEQYF
>NA|TRBV9|NA|TRBJ2-1
TGTGCCAGCAGCTCCTTAGTACGACAGGGGAGGGACAATGAGCAGTTCTTC
CASSSLVRQGRDNEQFF
>TRBD2|TRBV5-1|NA|TRBJ2-3
TGCGCCAGCAGCCGGTATCTAGCGGGAAAGAGATTCACAGATACGCAGTATTTT
CASSRYLAGKRFTDTQYF
>NA|TRBV5-1|NA|TRBJ2-1
TGCGCCAGCAGCTTGGCGGGCGGTGAGCAGTTCTTC
CASSLAGGEQFF
>TRBD2|TRBV5-1|NA|TRBJ2-7
TGCGCCAGCAGCTTACTAGCGGGTAGCGAGCAGTACTTC
CASSLLAGSEQYF
>TRBD1|TRBV6-6|NA|TRBJ1-2
TGTGCCAGCAGTTATGCAGGGGGCGTTGGCTACACCTTC
CASSYAGGVGYTF
>NA|TRBV28|NA|TRBJ2-3
TGTGCCAGCAGTTTGAGCACAGATACGCAGTATTTT
CASSLSTDTQYF
>NA|TRBV5-1|NA|TRBJ1-1
TGCGCCAGCAGCTTGGGCAGGACGACTGAAGCTTTCTTT
CASSLGRTTEAFF
>NA|TRBV6-1|NA|TRBJ2-3
TGTGCCAGCAGTGAAGCGGGTCAAGATACGCAGTATTTT
CASSEAGQDTQYF
>NA|TRBV21-1|NA|TRBJ2-7
TGTGCCAGCAGCGGGAGACCGGTCAGGGCCGAGCAGTACTTC
CASSGRPVRAEQYF
>TRBD1|TRBV11-2|NA|TRBJ1-1
TGTGCCAGCAGGGGGGGTGGGACAGTGAACACTGAAGCTTTCTTT
CASRGGGTVNTEAFF
>NA|TRBV30|NA|TRBJ2-3
TGTGCCGGCTCTGGGGGACACATCACAGATACGCAGTATTTT
CAGSGGHITDTQYF
>NA|TRBV9|NA|TRBJ2-7
TGTGCCAGCAGCCCGAGCGGAAATTTTCGGGAGCAGTACTTC
CASSPSGNFREQYF
>NA|TRBV7-9|NA|TRBJ1-1
TGTGCCAGCAGTTCACAAGCACGCGGCACTGAAGCTTTCTTT
CASSSQARGTEAFF
>NA|TRBV28|NA|TRBJ2-7
TGTGCCAGCAGCGGATGGGGGGGCCGGGACGAGCAGTACTTC
CASSGWGGRDEQYF
>TRBD2|TRBV6-1|once|TRBJ2-7
TGTGCCAGCAGCGATAGGACTAGCGGGAGGTTAGAGCAGTACTTC
CASSDRTSGRLEQYF
>TRBD1|TRBV10-3|NA|TRBJ2-7
TGTGCCATCAGTGAGTGGGACAGGGGGTACGGGGAGCAGTACTTC
CAISEWDRGYGEQYF
>TRBD1|TRBV28|once|TRBJ1-4
TGTGCCAGCAGTTCTCCGGGACAGGGGGCTGAAAAACTGTTTTTT
CASSSPGQGAEKLFF